These 15 T cell receptor beta chains were all obtained from the same sample, sequenced in a study of OX40 agonist ivuxolimab in advanced cancers. Profiling relied on immunoSEQ multiplex PCR, and the TCRdb table lists in-frame clones only, not all of them. The data show more than 70,000 clones, roughly 78% seen once. The material sequenced was CD4+ or CD8+ T cells sorted from blood, taken in a trial of the OX40 agonist ivuxolimab. The receptors derive from an adult with an advanced solid tumor such as melanoma, head and neck, liver or kidney cancer.

The genes are TRBV5-8 and TRBJ1-2; the match to TRBD1 covers 10 bases. Germline trimming cut 4 bases from V and 7 bases from J; bases unmatched to any gene: 7. The germline gives CDR1 SGHTS, CDR2 YDEGEE. The CDR3 has 14 residues. The CDR3 here is CASSLSGTGVGYTF. CDR3 in DNA: TGTGCCAGCAGCCTTTCCGGGACAGGGGTTGGCTACACCTTC.

V is TRBV18 and J is TRBJ1-1; D ambiguous. Germline V gene sequence: CDR1 KGHSH, CDR2 LQKENI. This CDR3 comprises 14 residues. The V gene lost 3 bases and the J gene lost 0 bases, with 8 bases spanning the gap. The CDR3: CASSPGIVNTEAFF. The CDR3 DNA sequence: TGTGCCAGCTCACCCGGTATAGTGAACACTGAAGCTTTCTTT.

By sample share, this clone is medium-sized (0.01 to 0.1%). At the DNA level, this CDR3 is encoded by other sequences in the same sample as well. V usage is TRBV7-9 and J usage is TRBJ1-3; 9 positions agree with TRBD1. The CDR3 consists of 15 residues. V shed 5 bases and J 4 bases; nucleotides not matched to a gene: 6. Germline CDR1 is SEHNR and CDR2 is FQNEAQ (reference sequence). The CDR3 spells CASSLQGAPGNTIYF. CDR3 in DNA: TGTGCCAGCAGCCTACAGGGGGCGCCGGGAAACACCATATATTTT.

The genes are TRBV18 and TRBJ2-5; no clear D gene. CDR1 is KGHSH and CDR2 is LQKENI in the germline V gene. With 2 bases removed from V and 4 bases from J, the gap between germline ends came to 8 bases. The CDR3 sequence is 13 residues long. The CDR3 spells CASSPDRSETQYF. CDR3 nucleotide sequence: TGTGCCAGCTCACCAGATCGCTCAGAGACCCAGTACTTC. Looking up the rest from reference TRBV18 and TRBJ2-5 gives the full variable domain: NAGVMQNPRHLVRRRGQEARLRCSPMKGHSHVYWYRQLPEEGLKFMVYLQKENIIDESGMPKERFSAEFPKEGPSILRIQQVVRGDSAAYFCASSPDRSETQYFGPGTRLLVL.

V and J are TRBV2 and TRBJ2-3; TRBD1 aligns across 9 bases. V trimming: 1 base; J trimming: 1 base; junction bases outside the gene matches: 0. Germline CDR1 SNHLY, CDR2 FYNNEI. This CDR3 region has 15 residues. The CDR3 nucleotides are TGTGCCAGCAGTGAAGGGGACAGGGGCACAGATACGCAGTATTTT. Amino acids: CASSEGDRGTDTQYF.

This clone was counted once. For the CDR3, the DNA is TGTGCCACCCGATTAGGCGGGGGCCAAAATAATGAGCAGTTCTTC. The encoded protein is CATRLGGGQNNEQFF. The chain links TRBV7-2 to TRBJ2-1, with D tentatively TRBD2 (7 bases). Germline values: CDR1 SGHTA, CDR2 FQGNSA. The CDR3 is 15 residues long. Trimming shortened V by 10 bases and J by 7 bases, and 23 bases separated the two germline ends.

The V and J genes are TRBV7-9 and TRBJ1-5; D gene uncertain. The germline CDR1 and CDR2 sequences are SEHNR and FQNEAQ (reference sequence). The CDR3 is made up of 12 amino acids. V lost 0 bases to trimming and J lost 6 bases, with 3 bases between them. The CDR3 DNA follows: TGTGCCAGCAGCTTAGCGAGTCAGCCCCAGCATTTT. Protein sequence: CASSLASQPQHF.

The chain combines TRBV7-2 with TRBJ2-3; 7 bases are shared with TRBD1. Trimming removed 8 bases from V and 0 bases from J; junction bases left unmatched: 5. In germline, CDR1 is SGHTA, CDR2 FQGNSA. CDR3 size: 14 residues. The DNA for the CDR3 is TGTGCCAGCGTTGGGGACAGAAGCACAGATACGCAGTATTTT. Protein: CASVGDRSTDTQYF. Filled out from reference TRBV7-2 and TRBJ2-3, the complete variable domain reads GAGVSQSPSNKVTEKGKDVELRCDPISGHTALYWYRQSLGQGLEFLIYFQGNSAPDKSGLPSDRFSAERTGGSVSTLTIQRTQQEDSAVYLCASVGDRSTDTQYFGPGTRLTVL.

This chain links TRBV6-6 with TRBJ1-2, with D unclear. Germline V lookup: CDR1 MNHNY, CDR2 SVGAGI (reference sequence). This CDR3 contains 13 residues. The germline V and J ends were trimmed by 10 bases and 1 base, with 13 bases remaining between them. CDR3 DNA: TGTGCCACCTCCTCCGGGCTTAACTATGGCTACACCTTC. This sequence encodes CATSSGLNYGYTF.

The chain links TRBV10-3 to TRBJ1-2; no firm D call. Trimming shortened V by 2 bases and J by 1 base, and 11 bases separated the two germline ends. The CDR3 is made up of 15 amino acids. The germline V gene has CDR1 ENHRY and CDR2 SYGVKD. CDR3 coding DNA: TGTGCCATCAGTGAGGGCGGCAGTCTTAACTATGGCTACACCTTC. Amino acids: CAISEGGSLNYGYTF.

This clone has just one count. Different DNA sequences within this sample yield the same CDR3. V is TRBV28 and J is TRBJ1-2; D is undetermined. Germline assignment: CDR1 MDHEN and CDR2 SYDVKM. This CDR3 is 13 amino acids long. V was cut by 6 bases and J by 2 bases, with 10 bases left in between. Here the CDR3 reads CASRPQGNYGYTF. CDR3 sequence (DNA): TGTGCCAGCAGACCCCAAGGGAACTATGGCTACACCTTC.

This chain joins TRBV28 and TRBJ2-2, with TRBD2 as a possible D gene (7 bases). This CDR3 has 16 amino acids. The V and J ends lost 6 bases and 6 bases respectively, with 20 bases between them. CDR1 and CDR2 from the germline V gene are MDHEN and SYDVKM. CDR3 loop: CASSPRGGLPAGELFF. In DNA form, the CDR3 reads TGTGCCAGCAGCCCGAGGGGGGGCCTTCCTGCCGGGGAGCTGTTTTTT. Based on the CDR3 plus reference TRBV28 and TRBJ2-2, the full variable domain is DVKVTQSSRYLVKRTGEKVFLECVQDMDHENMFWYRQDPGLGLRLIYFSYDVKMKEKGDIPEGYSVSREKKERFSLILESASTNQTSMYLCASSPRGGLPAGELFFGEGSRLTVL.

The CDR3 region has the DNA TGTGCCAGCAGTTATCGTGCCACAGGGAACACTGAAGCTTTCTTT. Protein product: CASSYRATGNTEAFF. V and J are TRBV6-6 and TRBJ1-1, with a possible D match to TRBD1 (5 bases). The CDR3 length is 15 residues. Trimming took 3 bases from V and 1 from J, leaving 12 bases between them. CDR1 is MNHNY, CDR2 SVGAGI, per germline (reference sequence).

CDR3 sequence: CASSDADRGLDQPQHF. CDR3 in DNA: TGTGCCAGCAGTGACGCGGACAGGGGGCTTGATCAGCCCCAGCATTTT. The V gene is TRBV6-1, the J gene TRBJ1-5; 11 nucleotides agree with TRBD1. Trimming cost V 3 bases and J 5 bases; bases outside gene matches: 6. There are 16 residues in the CDR3. From germline, CDR1 is MNHNS and CDR2 SASEGT.

The rearrangement uses TRBV19 and TRBJ2-7; 7 bases are shared with TRBD2. V was clipped by 2 bases and J by 1 base; unmatched bases: 8. Germline loops: CDR1 LNHDA, CDR2 SQIVND (reference sequence). The CDR3 is 16 amino acids. The CDR3: CASSIQGGGISYEQYF. In nucleotides, the CDR3 is TGTGCCAGTAGTATACAGGGCGGGGGAATTTCCTACGAGCAGTACTTC.